The sequence of this TCR beta chain was determined in a study of T cells in Graves' hyperthyroidism and ophthalmopathy. Study results and caveats: Ophthalmopathy, which appeared later, was predicted by the model a median approximately six months before onset.

Active moderate-to-severe ophthalmopathy, Clinical Activity Score at least 3, NOSPECS at least 4, under 3 months' duration. The germline gives CDR1 MNHEY, CDR2 SMNVEV (reference sequence). CDR3 length equals 16 residues. The source material, RNA transcripts, was used to amplify TCR beta CDR3 regions. RT-PCR in the first round (using the HTBI primer set) targeted the TCR CDR3. A single record per CDR3 protein comes from TCRdb applying MiXCR to the multiplex PCR reads. The data show about 590,000 distinct CDR3 sequences, with 14% seen just once and around 7% held by the top ten. Details on this clonotype: The antigen remains unidentified. One junction end does not reproduce the germline sequence, and a read error may be involved.

The sequence was obtained from a woman in her late teens or twenties with Graves' ophthalmopathy. The chain has TRBV27 and TRBJ2-1; unclear D gene. Sequencing was done on a sample of blood. This CDR3 is CANSLSAEVAVNEQFF. The CDR3 nucleotides are TGTGCCAACAGTTTATCGGCCGAGGTAGCAGTCAATGAGCAGTTCTTC.